The 21 T cell receptor beta chains in this list originate from one sample, sequenced in a study of neurological immune-mediated disorders (dated by TCRdb to between 2018 and 2021). Library preparation was by 5' RACE. Sequenced on an Illumina HiSeq 2500. Starting from the raw public reads, TCRdb applied fastp trimming at Q25, assembled clones with MiXCR and retained in-frame beta chains. Each entry is one CDR3 protein sequence, shown with its most common DNA and genes. Recorded for this sample are under 30,000 distinct CDR3 sequences; roughly an eighth of them occurred a single time. The ten largest clonotypes hold 16% of the sample. Sequencing was performed on PBMCs. These receptors were collected from a middle-aged woman with HTLV-1-associated myelopathy (HAM/TSP).

This clonotype was detected many times. This chain uses TRBV4-3 with TRBJ2-7; 9 nucleotides agree with TRBD1. CDR1 and CDR2 from the germline V gene are LGHNA and YSLEER. The V segment lost 0 bases and the J segment 7 bases; nucleotides outside the gene matches: 7. This CDR3 spans 15 amino acids. CDR3 sequence (DNA): TGCGCCAGCAGCCAAGATTACAGGGGGCAGAGGGAGCAGTACTTC. Protein product: CASSQDYRGQREQYF.

This clonotype has ten or more counts. The rearrangement links TRBV10-3 to TRBJ2-6; TRBD2 agrees at 8 bases. Trimming took 4 bases from V and 0 from J; bases not matched to a gene: 2. The CDR3 is 16 residues long. Per germline, CDR1 ENHRY and CDR2 SYGVKD. The CDR3 coding sequence is TGTGCCATCAGTGGTGGGACTAGCTCTGGGGCCAACGTCCTGACTTTC. It encodes CAISGGTSSGANVLTF.

This clonotype has a count of ten or more. The rearrangement joins TRBV10-3 to TRBJ2-6; 8 bases line up with TRBD1. The CDR3 is 14 amino acids. In germline, CDR1 is ENHRY, CDR2 SYGVKD. The junction had 4 bases not matched to a gene; V was cut back by 10 bases and J by 2 bases. The CDR3 bases are TGTGCCAGTACAGGGGGAACTGGGGCCAACGTCCTGACTTTC. Its translation is CASTGGTGANVLTF.

This clonotype has at least ten counts. The rearrangement uses TRBV10-3 and TRBJ2-3; 9 nucleotides agree with TRBD2. The V gene end was trimmed by 6 bases and the J gene end by 3 bases; junction bases not matched to a gene: 4. CDR3 length: 14 residues. Germline CDR1 reads ENHRY; CDR2 reads SYGVKD. The CDR3 protein is CAIRAGGVTDTQYF. In nucleotides, the CDR3 is TGTGCCATCAGGGCGGGGGGGGTAACAGATACGCAGTATTTT.

In this sample, this clonotype turned up many times. The gene calls are TRBV5-1 and TRBJ1-2, with TRBD1 matching over 9 bases. From germline, CDR1 is SGHRS and CDR2 YFSETQ. There are 14 residues in the CDR3. Unmatched junction bases numbered 5, after V lost 0 bases and J lost 8 bases. This chain's CDR3 is CASSLEGTGQGYTF. The CDR3 DNA reads TGCGCCAGCAGCTTGGAGGGGACAGGGCAAGGCTACACCTTC.

This clonotype is labeled medium-sized. The rearrangement links TRBV4-3 to TRBJ2-2; no reliable D call. Germline V gene lookup returns CDR1 LGHNA and CDR2 YSLEER. The CDR3 length is 15 residues. V was shortened by 4 bases and J by 2 bases, with 11 bases between the two germline ends. The DNA for the CDR3 is TGCGCCAGCAGCCGCTCATCCCAAAACACCGGGGAGCTGTTTTTT. Encoded protein: CASSRSSQNTGELFF.

The CDR3 spells CASQDRIAGEDTQYF. The CDR3 DNA is TGTGCCAGCCAAGATCGGATAGCGGGGGAAGATACGCAGTATTTT. The genes are TRBV14 and TRBJ2-3, with 9 positions matching TRBD2. V lost 8 bases, J lost 5 bases, and 11 bases stayed unmatched. The CDR3 loop spans 15 amino acids. The germline V gene has CDR1 SGHDN and CDR2 FVKESK.

The table lists this clonotype with many counts. The chain couples TRBV28 to TRBJ2-2; 8 nucleotides agree with TRBD1. The CDR3 is 16 amino acids. The V segment lost 6 bases and the J segment 1 base; nucleotides outside the gene matches: 7. Looked up from germline, CDR1 is MDHEN and CDR2 is SYDVKM. The CDR3 region has the DNA TGTGCCAGCAGCCCATTGGACAGGGTGAACACCGGGGAGCTGTTTTTT. Amino acid sequence: CASSPLDRVNTGELFF.

This clonotype was recorded many times. The chain joins TRBV4-1 to TRBJ2-5; 15 nucleotides match TRBD2. V dropped 4 bases and J dropped 5; count of bases not matched to a gene: 8. Germline V gene sequence: CDR1 MGHRA, CDR2 YSYEKL. This CDR3 spans 17 amino acids. CDR3: CASSLRTSGGEWETQYF. CDR3 coding DNA: TGCGCCAGCAGCCTCCGGACTAGCGGGGGGGAGTGGGAGACCCAGTACTTC.

This clonotype was detected many times. The chain employs TRBV27 and TRBJ2-7, with TRBD1 matching over 8 bases. V dropped 3 bases and J dropped 3; count of bases not matched to a gene: 13. The germline gives CDR1 MNHEY, CDR2 SMNVEV (reference sequence). This CDR3 is built from 17 residues. The CDR3: CASSFSPGQGSSYEQYF. The DNA of the CDR3 is TGTGCCAGCAGTTTTTCCCCCGGACAGGGATCTAGCTACGAGCAGTACTTC.

At least ten counts were recorded for this clonotype. The chain recombines TRBV9 with TRBJ1-2; tentatively, D is TRBD1 (5 bases). Trimming removed 5 bases at V and 4 bases at J, with 9 bases between. The length of the CDR3 is 12 residues. Germline CDR1 is SGDLS and CDR2 is YYNGEE. The CDR3 DNA is TGTGCCAGCAGGAAAGACAGCTATGGCTACACCTTC. Translation: CASRKDSYGYTF. Variable domain in full (rest from reference TRBV9 and TRBJ1-2): DSGVTQTPKHLITATGQRVTLRCSPRSGDLSVYWYQQSLDQGLQFLIQYYNGEERAKGNILERFSAQQFPDLHSELNLSSLELGDSALYFCASRKDSYGYTFGSGTRLTVV.

V usage is TRBV9 and J usage is TRBJ1-2, with TRBD1 matching over 7 bases. The germline gives CDR1 SGDLS, CDR2 YYNGEE. The CDR3 loop spans 14 amino acids. V lost 0 bases and J lost 6; bases outside the gene matches: 5. The CDR3 loop reads CASSVGGGEDGYTF. The CDR3 nucleotides read TGTGCCAGCAGCGTAGGAGGGGGCGAAGATGGCTACACCTTC.

This clonotype was found many times. This rearrangement joins TRBV7-2 to TRBJ2-1; the D is unclear. Trimming left V 1 base short and J 7 bases short, with 8 bases between. The CDR3 has 13 residues. The V gene's germline CDR1 is SGHTA and CDR2 FQGNSA. CDR3 DNA sequence: TGTGCCAGCAGCTTAGTCCTGGATAATGAGCAGTTCTTC. This gives the protein CASSLVLDNEQFF.

Points on this clonotype: Its ends do not fully match the called genes, so a read error is possible. This chain connects TRBV12-3 or TRBV12-4 to TRBJ2-7; 12 nucleotides line up with TRBD2. The CDR3 spans 15 residues. The CDR3 DNA reads as TGTGCCAGCAGTTCCCCTAGCGGGGGGGGCTACGAGCTGTACTTC. This sequence encodes CASSSPSGGGYELYF.

V is TRBV7-2 and J is TRBJ2-2, with TRBD1 matching 10 bases. Germline V lookup: CDR1 SGHTA, CDR2 FQGNSA. The length of the CDR3 is 20 residues. With 7 bases clipped from V and 1 base from J, the junction kept 18 bases outside the gene matches. The CDR3 spells CASNLIGWTGGPKNTGELFF. The CDR3 DNA reads as TGTGCCAGCAACCTTATTGGCTGGACAGGGGGGCCCAAGAACACCGGGGAGCTGTTTTTT. The full variable domain, completed using reference TRBV7-2 and TRBJ2-2, is GAGVSQSPSNKVTEKGKDVELRCDPISGHTALYWYRQSLGQGLEFLIYFQGNSAPDKSGLPSDRFSAERTGGSVSTLTIQRTQQEDSAVYLCASNLIGWTGGPKNTGELFFGEGSRLTVL.

The chain joins TRBV18 to TRBJ2-1, with D tentatively TRBD2 (6 bases). The V end lost 6 bases, the J end lost 4 bases, and 13 bases lay between the germline ends. The germline gives CDR1 KGHSH, CDR2 LQKENI. The CDR3 covers 14 residues. CDR3 coding DNA: TGTGCCAGCTCCCCCGGGGGAGGTTACAATGAGCAGTTCTTC. This gives the protein CASSPGGGYNEQFF.

This clonotype has ten or more counts. The rearrangement links TRBV20-1 to TRBJ1-6, with D maybe TRBD1 (5 bases). V lost 6 bases and J lost 5, with 14 bases in between. From germline, CDR1 is DFQATT and CDR2 SNEGSKA (reference sequence). The CDR3 runs to 14 residues. This CDR3 reads CSARDLGNNSPLHF. DNA of the CDR3: TGCAGTGCCCGGGACCTCGGGAATAATTCACCCCTCCACTTT.

This clonotype was detected many times. V is TRBV20-1 and J is TRBJ2-5; D possibly corresponds to TRBD1 (6 bases). The CDR3 has 15 residues. The V and J ends lost 4 bases and 9 bases respectively, with 24 bases between them. Germline V gene data show CDR1 as DFQATT and CDR2 as SNEGSKA (reference sequence). The CDR3 region is CSANPVGQDVWAQYF. CDR3 coding DNA: TGCAGTGCTAACCCGGTGGGACAAGACGTATGGGCCCAGTACTTC.

This clonotype was recorded a few times. The V and J genes are TRBV9 and TRBJ2-5; D might be TRBD2 (5 bases). Per germline, CDR1 SGDLS and CDR2 YYNGEE. The CDR3 has 14 amino acids. The ends were cut back, 4 bases at V and 5 bases at J, with 15 bases in the middle. CDR3 sequence (DNA): TGTGCCAGCAGCCTTGGGCTAGCAATGGAGACCCAGTACTTC. It translates to CASSLGLAMETQYF.

Notes on this clonotype: The limits of the CDR3 on the DNA are not certain, so only TCRdb's listed CDR3 is given. The rearrangement links TRBV5-4 to TRBJ2-5; the listed D gene, TRBD2, was not tested against the DNA. The CDR3 comprises 21 residues, both ends counted. CDR1 and CDR2 from the germline V gene are SGHNT and YYREEE (reference sequence). The CDR3 loop reads CASSFYICSARDIELQETQYF.

This clonotype showed up many times. The genes are TRBV5-1 and TRBJ2-1; no firm D call. This CDR3 is built from 14 residues. The V end lost 0 bases, the J end lost 6 bases, and 10 bases lay between the germline ends. Germline lookup yields CDR1 SGHRS and CDR2 YFSETQ. CDR3 coding DNA: TGCGCCAGCAGCTTGGGCGGCCTATCCAATGAGCAGTTCTTC. Encoded protein: CASSLGGLSNEQFF.